The 18 T cell receptor beta chains given below trace back to one sample, sequenced in a study of PD-1 blockade in classical Hodgkin lymphoma. The table came from immunoSEQ multiplex PCR; TCRdb's copy has only in-frame clones and leaves some out. The data hold about 11,000 clones, with around 75% observed a single time. No patient escaped relapse after autologous stem cell transplantation, and brentuximab vedotin exposure varied. The sequenced sample was peripheral blood mononuclear cells (PBMCs), obtained at baseline. These receptors were collected from a human donor with classical Hodgkin lymphoma.

The V call is TRBV7-2, the J call TRBJ1-1, with D hard to call. V lost 4 bases, J lost 8 bases, and 17 bases lay in between. Germline values: CDR1 SGHTA, CDR2 FQGNSA. CDR3 length equals 14 residues. The CDR3 spells CASSSRLVVSEAFF. CDR3 coding DNA: TGTGCCAGCAGCTCACGTTTGGTGGTATCGGAAGCTTTCTTT.

This clone came up once. The chain links TRBV9 to TRBJ2-3, with 8 positions matching TRBD1. There are 15 residues in the CDR3. The germline gives CDR1 SGDLS, CDR2 YYNGEE. The junction had 4 bases not matched to a gene; V was cut back by 4 bases and J by 0 bases. CDR3 protein: CASSPRQGSTDTQYF. Here the CDR3 DNA reads TGTGCCAGCAGCCCCCGACAGGGGAGCACAGATACGCAGTATTTT.

There are a few counts of this clone. The chain is built from TRBV18 and TRBJ1-6; D remains ambiguous. The CDR3 totals 14 residues. Germline V gene sequence: CDR1 KGHSH, CDR2 LQKENI. Trimming took 3 bases from V and 7 from J, leaving 10 bases between them. The CDR3: CASSPRTNNSPLHF. The CDR3 DNA follows: TGTGCCAGCTCACCTAGAACGAACAATTCACCCCTCCACTTT.

The rearrangement links TRBV14 to TRBJ1-2; D remains unclear. With 0 bases removed from V and 4 bases from J, the gap between germline ends came to 9 bases. The CDR3 is 14 residues long. Germline CDR1 reads SGHDN; CDR2 reads FVKESK. DNA for the CDR3: TGTGCCAGCAGCCAAGAACAATCAATCTATGGCTACACCTTC. This sequence encodes CASSQEQSIYGYTF.

Only a few counts were recorded for this clone. The chain joins TRBV7-2 to TRBJ2-7; 7 nucleotides match TRBD1. This CDR3 has 14 residues. Per the germline V gene, CDR1 is SGHTA and CDR2 is FQGNSA. The J segment lost 0 bases and the V segment lost 6 bases, leaving 5 bases of the junction unmatched. The CDR3 here is CASRPGQSSYEQYF. In nucleotides, the CDR3 is TGTGCCAGCAGGCCGGGACAGAGCTCCTACGAGCAGTACTTC.

This clone rates as large (0.1 to 1%). This chain uses TRBV18 with TRBJ1-1; 7 bases are shared with TRBD1. V gave up 6 bases and J gave up 0 bases; unmatched junction bases: 4. This CDR3 is built from 14 residues. Per germline, CDR1 KGHSH and CDR2 LQKENI. CDR3 sequence reads: CASSLDRVNTEAFF. DNA of the CDR3: TGTGCCAGCTCCCTTGACAGGGTGAACACTGAAGCTTTCTTT.

V usage is TRBV20-1 and J usage is TRBJ1-1; weak D call: TRBD1 (5 bases). Between the trimmed V and J ends, which lost 6 bases and 11 bases, there was a span of 16 bases. In germline, CDR1 is DFQATT, CDR2 SNEGSKA (reference sequence). The CDR3 length is 11 residues. CDR3 DNA sequence: TGCAGTGCCGCCGGGACCCGAGGGGCTTTCTTT. Its translation: CSAAGTRGAFF.

Judged by abundance, this clone is medium-sized (0.01 to 0.1%). CDR3 residues: CASSFRRVETQYF. CDR3 DNA sequence: TGTGCCAGCAGTTTCAGGAGGGTCGAGACCCAGTACTTC. This chain joins TRBV28 and TRBJ2-5, with D possibly TRBD2 on 6 matching bases. Germline CDR1 is MDHEN and CDR2 is SYDVKM. The CDR3 is made up of 13 amino acids. V lost 3 bases to trimming and J lost 5 bases, with 10 bases between them.

The sample holds one count of this clone. The chain has TRBV4-1 and TRBJ2-7, with 9 positions matching TRBD2. Germline CDR1 reads MGHRA; CDR2 reads YSYEKL. V lost 3 bases, J lost 2 bases, and 5 bases stayed unmatched. The CDR3 is made up of 15 amino acids. CDR3 coding DNA: TGCGCCAGCAGCCAGACCGGGACTAGCCCCTACGAGCAGTACTTC. Amino acids: CASSQTGTSPYEQYF.

CDR3 protein: CAWGHREGAFF. The CDR3 DNA reads as TGTGCCTGGGGCCACAGGGAAGGAGCTTTCTTT. This chain connects TRBV30 to TRBJ1-1, with D perhaps TRBD1 (6 bases). The CDR3 is 11 amino acids. Deletions cut 5 bases from V and 10 bases from J, with 14 bases between. Germline CDR1 and CDR2: GTSNPN and SVGIG (reference sequence).

V and J are TRBV4-1 and TRBJ2-1, with 8 bases aligning to TRBD2. The CDR3 extends over 21 amino acids. Germline V gene sequence: CDR1 MGHRA, CDR2 YSYEKL. V gave up 0 bases and J gave up 9 bases; unmatched junction bases: 25. CDR3 sequence: CASSQEFRVGVAGGPFIEQFF. The CDR3 DNA reads TGCGCCAGCAGCCAAGAGTTCAGGGTTGGGGTTGCGGGAGGCCCCTTCATTGAGCAGTTCTTC.

This clone has only one observation. The chain recombines TRBV7-8 with TRBJ2-7; D is uncertain. Germline V gene lookup returns CDR1 SGHVS and CDR2 FQNEAQ. The V end lost 2 bases, the J end lost 3 bases, and 8 bases lay between the germline ends. This CDR3 spans 13 amino acids. The CDR3 sequence: CASSLPGYYEQYF. The CDR3, as DNA: TGTGCCAGCAGCTTACCCGGATACTACGAGCAGTACTTC.

The chain has TRBV2 and TRBJ1-5, with D possibly being TRBD1 (5 bases). The CDR3 has 14 amino acids. The ends were cut back, 5 bases at V and 3 bases at J, with 11 bases in the middle. Germline CDR1 is SNHLY and CDR2 is FYNNEI. The CDR3, as DNA: TGTGCCAGCAGTTTTGACAGAGCCAATCAGCCCCAGCATTTT. Translated: CASSFDRANQPQHF.

V is TRBV5-4 and J is TRBJ1-6, with D maybe TRBD1 (6 bases). The ends were cut back, 1 base at V and 10 bases at J, with 12 bases in the middle. This CDR3 contains 14 residues. Looked up from germline, CDR1 is SGHNT and CDR2 is YYREEE (reference sequence). CDR3 in amino acids: CASSLQGMESPLHF. The DNA of the CDR3 is TGTGCCAGCAGCTTGCAGGGGATGGAATCACCCCTCCACTTT.

The chain recombines TRBV25-1 with TRBJ1-3; no clear D gene. Germline-derived CDR1 and CDR2 are MGHDK and SYGVNS. This CDR3 has 14 amino acids. Deletions cut 5 bases from V and 0 bases from J, with 8 bases between. The CDR3 here is CASSFGSSGNTIYF. The CDR3 DNA is TGTGCCAGCAGTTTTGGATCCTCTGGAAACACCATATATTTT.

This clone was observed a few times. The V call is TRBV11-2, the J call TRBJ2-1; D uncertain. V shed 3 bases and J shed 8 bases, with 14 bases lying between them. The CDR3 consists of 14 residues. Looked up from germline, CDR1 is SGHAT and CDR2 is FQNNGV. CDR3 DNA sequence: TGTGCCAGCAGCTTTTCCCTAACATGGGATGAGCAGTTCTTC. It specifies CASSFSLTWDEQFF.

This clone was counted between two and nine times. The chain recombines TRBV2 with TRBJ1-1; D remains ambiguous. V was pared by 0 bases and J by 0 bases, with 11 bases between. Germline values: CDR1 SNHLY, CDR2 FYNNEI. The CDR3 consists of 16 residues. CDR3 sequence reads: CASSEAKPKMNTEAFF. The DNA of the CDR3 is TGTGCCAGCAGTGAAGCGAAACCTAAAATGAACACTGAAGCTTTCTTT.

This chain links TRBV11-3 with TRBJ1-1; D remains ambiguous. Germline loops: CDR1 SGHNT, CDR2 YENEEA. Trimming pared 3 bases from V and 8 bases from J, leaving 10 bases between. The CDR3 runs 12 residues. The CDR3: CASSFGELEAFF. Here the CDR3 DNA reads TGTGCCAGCAGCTTTGGGGAGTTGGAAGCTTTCTTT.